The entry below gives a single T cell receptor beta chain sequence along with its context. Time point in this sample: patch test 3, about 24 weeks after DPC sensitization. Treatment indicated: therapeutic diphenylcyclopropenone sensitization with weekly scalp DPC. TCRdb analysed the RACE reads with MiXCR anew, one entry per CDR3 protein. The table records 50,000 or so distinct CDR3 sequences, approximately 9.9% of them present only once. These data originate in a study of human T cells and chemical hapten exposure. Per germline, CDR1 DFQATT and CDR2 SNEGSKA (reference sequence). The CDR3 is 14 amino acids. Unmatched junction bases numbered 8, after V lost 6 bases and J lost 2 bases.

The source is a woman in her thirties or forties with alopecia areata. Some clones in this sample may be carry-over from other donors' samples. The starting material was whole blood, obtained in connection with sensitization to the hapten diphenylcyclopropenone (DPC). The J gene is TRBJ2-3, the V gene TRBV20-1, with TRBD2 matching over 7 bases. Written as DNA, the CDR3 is TGCAGTGCCCTGGGGGAGGGCGCCACAGATACGCAGTATTTT. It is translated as CSALGEGATDTQYF.